These 24 T cell receptor beta chains originate from one sample sequenced in a study of shared clonotypes between healthy human individuals. Only in-frame clones appear in the TCRdb table, and some are missing; sequencing was by immunoSEQ multiplex PCR. The table has around 940,000 clones, 76% seen once. Material: memory CD4+ T cells sorted from blood. Noted subset: CD45RA-negative fraction. These receptors originate from a man younger than 35 in good health.

The chain links TRBV11-3 to TRBJ2-7, with D tentatively TRBD1 (6 bases). The V end was cut by 1 base, the J end by 5 bases, with 15 bases between. Germline assignment: CDR1 SGHNT and CDR2 YENEEA. This CDR3 is 15 amino acids long. In nucleotides, the CDR3 is TGTGCCAGCAGCTTAGGGTTGACAGGCCGGGACGAGCAGTACTTC. Translating gives CASSLGLTGRDEQYF.

This clone showed up many times. Other DNA sequences in the sample encode the same CDR3. The chain is built from TRBV19 and TRBJ1-1, with a possible D match to TRBD1 (5 bases). This CDR3 has 12 residues. CDR1 is LNHDA, CDR2 SQIVND, per germline (reference sequence). V was clipped by 4 bases and J by 8 bases, with 11 bases between them. In DNA form, the CDR3 reads TGTGCCAGTAGTACTTCTAGGGGAGAAGCTTTCTTT. Residues: CASSTSRGEAFF.

This clone was observed a few times. The chain uses TRBV28 and TRBJ1-2, with no clear D. The CDR3 totals 13 residues. Germline values: CDR1 MDHEN, CDR2 SYDVKM. Trimming removed 3 bases from V and 7 bases from J, with 12 bases in between. The CDR3 DNA follows: TGTGCCAGCAGTTTGGGAGGGCCCGGTGGCTACACCTTC. Protein sequence: CASSLGGPGGYTF.

The chain recombines TRBV5-8 with TRBJ1-2; D is possibly TRBD1 (6 bases). Trimming cost V 3 bases and J 8 bases, with 20 bases left between them. Germline V gene data show CDR1 as SGHTS and CDR2 as YDEGEE. This CDR3 contains 15 residues. The CDR3 loop is CASSWSTGGKYGYTF. CDR3 sequence (DNA): TGTGCCAGCAGCTGGTCGACAGGAGGAAAGTACGGCTACACCTTC. The full variable domain, with the rest looked up from reference TRBV5-8 and TRBJ1-2, is EAGVTQSPTHLIKTRGQQATLRCSPISGHTSVYWYQQALGLGLQFLLWYDEGEERNRGNFPPRFSGRQFPNYSSELNVNALELEDSALYLCASSWSTGGKYGYTFGSGTRLTVV.

A single count supports this clone. This chain uses TRBV7-2 with TRBJ1-1; 8 bases are shared with TRBD1. In germline, CDR1 is SGHTA, CDR2 FQGNSA. The CDR3 covers 15 residues. The V segment lost 3 bases and the J segment 4 bases; nucleotides outside the gene matches: 7. Here the CDR3 DNA reads TGTGCCAGCAGCTTGCGGCAGGGGGCGGGCACTGAAGCTTTCTTT. This encodes CASSLRQGAGTEAFF.

The V call is TRBV5-6, the J call TRBJ2-7; D is unclear. Trimming removed 0 bases from V and 0 bases from J, with 4 bases in between. CDR3 length equals 13 residues. CDR1 and CDR2 (germline): SGHDT, YYEEEE. The CDR3 DNA is TGTGCCAGCAGCTTGGAAGACTCCTACGAGCAGTACTTC. Translated, it gives CASSLEDSYEQYF.

The rearrangement joins TRBV23-1 to TRBJ1-5; possibly TRBD1 for D (5 bases). TRBV23-1 is noted as an ORF with a role that remains uncertain. Trimming stripped 0 bases from V and 2 bases from J, with 26 bases between. CDR3 length: 21 residues. Written as DNA, the CDR3 is TGCGCCAGCAGTCAATCGGGATTGGGGGTGCCAAGAAATATGGGCAATCAGCCCCAGCATTTT. Its translation: CASSQSGLGVPRNMGNQPQHF.

The V call is TRBV15, the J call TRBJ1-4, with D maybe TRBD1 (5 bases). The germline CDR1 and CDR2 sequences are LNHNV and YYDKDF (reference sequence). This CDR3 comprises 15 residues. Trimming left V 0 bases short and J 7 bases short, with 12 bases between. CDR3 DNA sequence: TGTGCCACCAGCAGAGATTATTCAGGGACTGAAAAACTGTTTTTT. Amino acid sequence: CATSRDYSGTEKLFF. The variable domain in full, completed from reference TRBV15 and TRBJ1-4, reads DAMVIQNPRYQVTQFGKPVTLSCSQTLNHNVMYWYQQKSSQAPKLLFHYYDKDFNNEADTPDNFQSRRPNTSFCFLDIRSPGLGDTAMYLCATSRDYSGTEKLFFGSGTQLSVL.

The chain links TRBV6-1 to TRBJ1-5; the D gene is possibly TRBD1 (5 bases). The ends were cut back, 7 bases at V and 5 bases at J, with 9 bases in the middle. Germline CDR1 is MNHNS and CDR2 is SASEGT. The CDR3 loop spans 12 amino acids. CDR3 in amino acids: CASKGFDQPQHF. The CDR3, as DNA: TGTGCCAGCAAGGGGTTCGATCAGCCCCAGCATTTT.

This chain links TRBV9 with TRBJ2-1; a possible D gene is TRBD2 (5 bases). The ends were cut back, 0 bases at V and 4 bases at J, with 14 bases in the middle. The CDR3 contains 16 residues. Germline CDR1 SGDLS, CDR2 YYNGEE. The CDR3 nucleotides are TGTGCCAGCAGCGTAGGAGGGAACGGAGGATACAATGAGCAGTTCTTC. Residues: CASSVGGNGGYNEQFF.

This sequence joins TRBV13 and TRBJ2-4; a weak D match, TRBD2 (6 bases). The germline V gene has CDR1 PRHDT and CDR2 FYEKMQ (reference sequence). Trimming cost V 4 bases and J 0 bases, with 16 bases left between them. This CDR3 region has 17 residues. The CDR3 coding sequence is TGTGCCAGCAGCTGGAAAGGCGGGGCGGTAGCCAAAAACATTCAGTACTTC. This translates into CASSWKGGAVAKNIQYF.

This clone was counted only a few times. V gene TRBV13 combines with J gene TRBJ2-2; TRBD2 agrees at 14 bases. The CDR3 has 18 amino acids. Trimming cost V 5 bases and J 3 bases; bases outside gene matches: 8. Per the germline V gene, CDR1 is PRHDT and CDR2 is FYEKMQ (reference sequence). CDR3 DNA sequence: TGTGCCAGCAGCAACTTCGGGACTAGCGGGAGAGACACCGGGGAGCTGTTTTTT. Amino acids: CASSNFGTSGRDTGELFF.

The rearrangement uses TRBV15 and TRBJ1-2, with D possibly TRBD1 on 5 matching bases. Trimming took 1 base from V and 4 from J, leaving 10 bases between them. The CDR3 is 14 residues long. Germline V lookup: CDR1 LNHNV, CDR2 YYDKDF (reference sequence). CDR3 bases: TGTGCCACCAGCAGAGGGTGGGGCAGCTATGGCTACACCTTC. Protein product: CATSRGWGSYGYTF. Supplemented by reference TRBV15 and TRBJ1-2, the full variable domain reads DAMVIQNPRYQVTQFGKPVTLSCSQTLNHNVMYWYQQKSSQAPKLLFHYYDKDFNNEADTPDNFQSRRPNTSFCFLDIRSPGLGDTAMYLCATSRGWGSYGYTFGSGTRLTVV.

The chain uses TRBV7-9 and TRBJ2-2, with a weak D call TRBD2 (5 bases). The CDR3 sequence is 14 residues long. Per germline, CDR1 SEHNR and CDR2 FQNEAQ (reference sequence). V was cut by 2 bases and J by 5 bases, with 9 bases left in between. CDR3 sequence reads: CASSLRGVTGELFF. DNA for the CDR3: TGTGCCAGCAGCTTACGGGGTGTAACCGGGGAGCTGTTTTTT.

The chain recombines TRBV6-6 with TRBJ2-2, with D uncertain. V was shortened by 5 bases and J by 5 bases, with 15 bases between the two germline ends. Per germline, CDR1 MNHNY and CDR2 SVGAGI (reference sequence). This CDR3 is built from 15 residues. CDR3 region: CASSPLRASTGELFF. For the CDR3, the DNA is TGTGCCAGCAGTCCATTACGTGCGAGTACCGGGGAGCTGTTTTTT.

The chain links TRBV4-3 to TRBJ1-1; D ambiguous. The germline gives CDR1 LGHNA, CDR2 YSLEER. Trimming shortened V by 0 bases and J by 0 bases, and 5 bases separated the two germline ends. This CDR3 has 14 residues. CDR3 residues: CASSQDRLNTEAFF. The CDR3 region has the DNA TGCGCCAGCAGCCAAGACAGATTGAACACTGAAGCTTTCTTT.

The J gene is TRBJ2-7, the V gene TRBV12-5; no reliable D call. This CDR3 contains 15 residues. Germline values: CDR1 LGHNT, CDR2 FRNRAP. V was pared by 0 bases and J by 6 bases, with 15 bases between. The CDR3 loop reads CASGLVNVARGEQYF. For the CDR3, the DNA is TGTGCTAGTGGTTTGGTAAATGTCGCCAGAGGCGAGCAGTACTTC.

This chain connects TRBV19 to TRBJ2-3; tentative D call: TRBD1 (5 bases). This CDR3 has 16 residues. Germline V gives CDR1 LNHDA, CDR2 SQIVND (reference sequence). Trimming left V 5 bases short and J 0 bases short, with 15 bases between. CDR3 in amino acids: CASSPGWRQSTDTQYF. CDR3 bases: TGTGCCAGTAGTCCAGGGTGGCGGCAGAGCACAGATACGCAGTATTTT.

This chain joins TRBV5-8 and TRBJ2-5; D perhaps matches TRBD1 (5 bases). V lost 0 bases and J 5 bases, leaving 11 bases between the germline ends. Germline CDR1 is SGHTS and CDR2 is YDEGEE. CDR3 length: 14 amino acids. This CDR3 is CASSLALSGETQYF. The CDR3 DNA reads as TGTGCCAGCAGCTTGGCACTATCAGGGGAGACCCAGTACTTC. Together with reference TRBV5-8 and TRBJ2-5, the CDR3 gives the full variable domain: EAGVTQSPTHLIKTRGQQATLRCSPISGHTSVYWYQQALGLGLQFLLWYDEGEERNRGNFPPRFSGRQFPNYSSELNVNALELEDSALYLCASSLALSGETQYFGPGTRLLVL.

This rearrangement joins TRBV20-1 to TRBJ2-3, with 7 nucleotides matching TRBD2. The CDR3 contains 11 residues. Germline V lookup: CDR1 DFQATT, CDR2 SNEGSKA (reference sequence). The CDR3 DNA follows: TGCAGCCCGGGACTAACAGATACGCAGTATTTT. Translating it yields CSPGLTDTQYF.

The gene calls are TRBV11-2 and TRBJ2-7, with 9 bases matching TRBD1. J lost 2 bases, V lost 5 bases, and 10 bases had no gene match. CDR1 is SGHAT and CDR2 is FQNNGV in the germline V gene. This CDR3 has 16 residues. This CDR3 reads CASSLIRDRVPYEQYF. The CDR3 DNA reads TGTGCCAGCAGCCTGATCCGGGACAGGGTACCCTACGAGCAGTACTTC.

This clone has just a few counts. J is TRBJ2-1 and V is TRBV11-3; D may be TRBD1 (6 bases). Trimming pared 5 bases from V and 8 bases from J, leaving 16 bases between. Looked up from germline, CDR1 is SGHNT and CDR2 is YENEEA. The CDR3 spans 14 residues. The CDR3 sequence is CASSVSQGSYEQFF. The CDR3, as DNA: TGTGCCAGCAGCGTGAGTCAGGGGAGTTATGAGCAGTTCTTC.

The CDR3 coding sequence is TGTGCCAGCAGTTCACCCGACAGGGGGAGTGGGTATGGCTACACCTTC. It yields the protein CASSSPDRGSGYGYTF. The genes are TRBV28 and TRBJ1-2, with 9 positions matching TRBD1. The CDR3 runs to 16 residues. Trimming at V came to 4 bases and at J to 5 bases, leaving 11 bases not matched to a gene. Germline V lookup: CDR1 MDHEN, CDR2 SYDVKM.

V and J are TRBV18 and TRBJ2-2, with 7 bases aligning to TRBD2. CDR3 size: 16 residues. The V segment lost 3 bases and the J segment 4 bases; nucleotides outside the gene matches: 8. Germline CDR1 is KGHSH and CDR2 is LQKENI. Written as DNA, the CDR3 is TGTGCCAGCTCACCTCCCAGCGGGGAGGGCACCGGGGAGCTGTTTTTT. Residues: CASSPPSGEGTGELFF. Using reference TRBV18 and TRBJ2-2 for the parts outside the CDR3, the full variable domain is NAGVMQNPRHLVRRRGQEARLRCSPMKGHSHVYWYRQLPEEGLKFMVYLQKENIIDESGMPKERFSAEFPKEGPSILRIQQVVRGDSAAYFCASSPPSGEGTGELFFGEGSRLTVL.